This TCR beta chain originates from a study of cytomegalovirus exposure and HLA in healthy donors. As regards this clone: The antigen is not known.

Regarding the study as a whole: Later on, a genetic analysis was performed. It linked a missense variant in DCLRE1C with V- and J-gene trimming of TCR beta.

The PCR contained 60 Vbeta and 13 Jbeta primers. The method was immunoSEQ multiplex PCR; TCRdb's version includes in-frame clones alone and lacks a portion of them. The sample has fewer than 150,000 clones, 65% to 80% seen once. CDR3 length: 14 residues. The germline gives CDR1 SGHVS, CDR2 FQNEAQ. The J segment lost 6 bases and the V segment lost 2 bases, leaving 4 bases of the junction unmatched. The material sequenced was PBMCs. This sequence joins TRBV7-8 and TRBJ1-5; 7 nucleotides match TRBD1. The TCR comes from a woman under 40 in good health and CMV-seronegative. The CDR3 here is CASSLLGGFQPQHF. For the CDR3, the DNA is TGTGCCAGCAGCTTATTAGGGGGCTTTCAGCCCCAGCATTTT. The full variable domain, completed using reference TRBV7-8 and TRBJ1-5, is GAGVSQSPRYKVAKRGQDVALRCDPISGHVSLFWYQQALGQGPEFLTYFQNEAQLDKSGLPSDRFFAERPEGSVSTLKIQRTQQEDSAVYLCASSLLGGFQPQHFGDGTRLSIL.